This T cell receptor beta chain comes out of a study of T-cell reconstitution after alpha-beta-depleted transplantation in children. General study points: The origin of high day-60 TCRbeta diversity in some patients lay in surviving recipient T cells and thymic progenitors. Expanded clones from the graft, numbering several hundred, reportedly supplied alpha-beta T cells about two months after transplant.

V lost 0 bases and J 5 bases, leaving 11 bases between the germline ends. The germline gives CDR1 SGHRS, CDR2 YFSETQ. The CDR3 sequence is 14 residues long. Preparing the TCRbeta library involved the use of unique molecular identifiers. TCRdb re-derived calls from the PCR reads in MiXCR, one entry per CDR3 protein. This sample has about 580,000 distinct CDR3 sequences; 25% to 30% occur once, and the top ten carry around 36%. This clonotype came up a few times. Its antigen is as yet unknown. The sample here was PBMCs, taken before TCRalphabeta/CD19-depleted stem cell transplant. This TCR was sampled from a boy under two years old with Wiskott-Aldrich syndrome, due to receive a stem cell transplant. The rearrangement joins TRBV5-1 to TRBJ1-2, with a weak D call TRBD1 (6 bases). This CDR3 is CASSLDWTAYGYTF. DNA of the CDR3: TGCGCCAGCAGCTTGGATTGGACAGCTTATGGCTACACCTTC.